Described below is a single T cell receptor (beta chain) sequence and its context. Its matching antigen is unknown. This specimen belongs to a study of CD8 T cells in Susac syndrome. Study-level results: An acknowledgment was made by the study that its TCR sequencing and HLA analysis involved relatively few individuals.

The RNA input was about 0.5 to 1 ug, and it was reverse transcribed with random hexamers. The method of amplification for TCR beta CDR3 was immunoSEQ multiplex PCR, covering 54 Vbeta and 13 Jbeta. Using its own MiXCR run on the immunoSEQ multiplex PCR reads, TCRdb lists one record per CDR3 protein. The sample comprises roughly 150,000 distinct CDR3 sequences, about 95% of which are singletons, and about 0.15% rests with the top ten. CD8+ and CD4+ T cells taken from blood had their TCR beta sequenced. The germline V and J ends were trimmed by 0 bases and 4 bases, with 10 bases remaining between them. CDR1 SGHDT and CDR2 YYEEEE come from the germline V gene. CDR3 length: 14 residues.

V is TRBV5-6 and J is TRBJ1-1; no definite D call. Material: CD8+ T cells from PBMCs. This clonotype was sampled from a human donor with multiple sclerosis. Here the CDR3 DNA reads TGTGCCAGCAGCTTGGCCGTTGGAGGCACTGAAGCTTTCTTT. It encodes CASSLAVGGTEAFF.